Below, 25 T cell receptor beta chains from the same sample are listed, as sequenced in a study of blood T cells in healthy people across ages. The use of a sample-barcoded 5' primer and a J-beta primer mix characterized a second PCR of about 7 to 12 cycles. TCRdb re-analysed the 5' RACE reads in MiXCR, keeping a single row per CDR3 protein. The sample holds 550,000 to 800,000 distinct CDR3 sequences, roughly 30% seen once. Source material: blood. The receptors were gathered from a woman of 80 years or more in good health.

This clonotype was counted ten times or more. In DNA form, the CDR3 reads TGCGCCAGCAGCTCGGTCGGGGTGGGCCAAGAGACCCAGTACTTC. Translation: CASSSVGVGQETQYF. The chain recombines TRBV5-1 with TRBJ2-5, with a weak D call TRBD2 (5 bases). The length of the CDR3 is 15 residues. V lost 3 bases and J lost 1, with 13 bases in between. Germline loops: CDR1 SGHRS, CDR2 YFSETQ.

As regards this clonotype: This may stem from a read error, because a much larger clone lies one nucleotide away. The chain couples TRBV12-3 or TRBV12-4 to TRBJ2-1; no firm D call. The germline V and J ends were trimmed by 3 bases and 4 bases, with 13 bases remaining between them. The CDR3 is 15 residues long. This CDR3 reads CASSFGNLRYNEQFF. The CDR3 nucleotides read TGTGCCAGCAGTTTTGGAAATCTGAGATACAATGAGCAGTTCTTC.

Of note for this clonotype: A much larger clone sits a single nucleotide away, making a read error possible. The chain links TRBV12-3 or TRBV12-4 to TRBJ2-3; D not resolved. The CDR3 has 13 amino acids. The V and J ends lost 7 bases and 4 bases respectively, with 12 bases between them. As DNA, the CDR3 is TGTGCCAGCATCCCTGTGACTTCAGATACGCAGTATTTT. It encodes CASIPVTSDTQYF.

The genes are TRBV7-9 and TRBJ2-1; TRBD2 matches 11 bases. V was clipped by 5 bases and J by 0 bases; unmatched bases: 9. Germline CDR1 SEHNR, CDR2 FQNEAQ (reference sequence). This CDR3 has 18 residues. Written as DNA, the CDR3 is TGTGCCAGCAGCGGACTGGCGACTAGCGGGGTCTCCTACAATGAGCAGTTCTTC. Its translation is CASSGLATSGVSYNEQFF.

Details on this clonotype: A much bigger clone sits one base away, suggesting this may be a read error. The chain is built from TRBV5-1 and TRBJ2-4; 9 bases are shared with TRBD1. CDR3 size: 15 residues. Looked up from germline, CDR1 is SGHRS and CDR2 is YFSETQ. J lost 13 bases, V lost 4 bases, and 15 bases had no gene match. The CDR3 sequence is CASSPTGTGFTEQYF. Here the CDR3 DNA reads TGCGCCAGCAGCCCTACCGGGACAGGGTTCACTGAGCAGTACTTC.

There are many counts of this clonotype. This chain uses TRBV9 with TRBJ2-6; D unclear. The germline V gene has CDR1 SGDLS and CDR2 YYNGEE. The V end lost 2 bases, the J end lost 0 bases, and 6 bases lay between the germline ends. The CDR3 is 15 amino acids. DNA for the CDR3: TGTGCCAGCAGCGTCGGACCCTCTGGGGCCAACGTCCTGACTTTC. Residues: CASSVGPSGANVLTF.

This clonotype was observed a handful of times. The rearrangement joins TRBV5-5 to TRBJ1-1; D is perhaps TRBD1 (6 bases). Between the trimmed V and J ends, which lost 4 bases and 2 bases, there was a span of 15 bases. Germline V gives CDR1 SGHKS, CDR2 YYEKEE (reference sequence). There are 15 residues in the CDR3. The CDR3 DNA follows: TGTGCCAGCAGCCGGGGGGCTCGACTAAACACTGAAGCTTTCTTT. Translated: CASSRGARLNTEAFF.

This clonotype was seen a few times. The genes are TRBV18 and TRBJ1-1; tentative D call: TRBD1 (5 bases). Germline loops: CDR1 KGHSH, CDR2 LQKENI. V lost 0 bases and J 3 bases, leaving 11 bases between the germline ends. CDR3 length: 15 amino acids. The CDR3 loop is CASSPPFAGDTEAFF. In nucleotides, the CDR3 is TGTGCCAGCTCACCACCGTTCGCGGGGGACACTGAAGCTTTCTTT.

This chain joins TRBV3-1 and TRBJ1-1; no firm D call. The V end was cut by 4 bases, the J end by 3 bases, with 12 bases between. From germline, CDR1 is LGHDT and CDR2 YNNKEL (reference sequence). This CDR3 contains 14 residues. The CDR3 loop is CASSPSPWDTEAFF. As DNA, the CDR3 is TGTGCCAGCAGCCCGTCACCTTGGGACACTGAAGCTTTCTTT.

In regard to this clonotype: This clone may be a read error of a much larger clone one base away. The chain uses TRBV24-1 and TRBJ2-1; tentative D call: TRBD1 (6 bases). The assigned J gene may be wrong: the sequence end matches TRBJ2-7 better. CDR3 length equals 15 residues. Germline values: CDR1 KGHDR, CDR2 SFDVKD. The CDR3 loop is CATSAPATRDNEQYF. DNA for the CDR3: TGTGCCACCAGTGCCCCTGCTACTAGGGACAATGAGCAGTACTTC.

This clonotype was found many times. The rearrangement uses TRBV2 and TRBJ2-6; D not resolved. The length of the CDR3 is 13 residues. CDR1 is SNHLY, CDR2 FYNNEI, per germline. Between the trimmed V and J ends, which lost 3 bases and 4 bases, there was a span of 4 bases. Here the CDR3 DNA reads TGTGCCAGCAGTGAGACGGGGGCCAACGTCCTGACTTTC. Translated: CASSETGANVLTF. The full variable domain, its missing parts supplied by reference TRBV2 and TRBJ2-6, is EPEVTQTPSHQVTQMGQEVILRCVPISNHLYFYWYRQILGQKVEFLVSFYNNEISEKSEIFDDQFSVERPDGSNFTLKIRSTKLEDSAMYFCASSETGANVLTFGAGSRLTVL.

The chain joins TRBV27 to TRBJ2-5; D may be TRBD1 (6 bases). Germline CDR1 and CDR2: MNHEY and SMNVEV (reference sequence). Trimming cost V 5 bases and J 11 bases, with 12 bases left between them. The CDR3 contains 11 residues. The CDR3 loop is CASSNYREQYF. The DNA for the CDR3 is TGTGCCAGCAGTAACTACAGGGAGCAGTACTTC.

This clonotype was found once. This may be a read error: a much more frequent sequence differs by one nucleotide. The rearrangement joins TRBV14 to TRBJ1-2, with D possibly being TRBD1 (5 bases). Germline lookup yields CDR1 SGHDN and CDR2 FVKESK. CDR3 length: 15 amino acids. The CDR3 nucleotides are TGTGTCAGCAGCCAAGATCTTGTCGGCAGGGACGGCTACACCTTC. It is translated as CVSSQDLVGRDGYTF. The entire variable domain, with the rest obtained from reference TRBV14 and TRBJ1-2, is as follows: EAGVTQFPSHSVIEKGQTVTLRCDPISGHDNLYWYRRVMGKEIKFLLHFVKESKQDESGMPNNRFLAERTGGTYSTLKVQPAELEDSGVYFCVSSQDLVGRDGYTFGSGTRLTVV.

Remarks on this clonotype: A much larger clone lies one base from this, so it may be a read error. This rearrangement joins TRBV27 to TRBJ2-3, with D perhaps matching TRBD1 (6 bases). The CDR3 has 15 amino acids. Germline-derived CDR1 and CDR2 are MNHEY and SMNVEV (reference sequence). The CDR3 loop is CASTAEGVRTDAQYF. The CDR3 DNA is TGTGCCAGCACCGCCGAGGGGGTCCGCACAGATGCGCAGTATTTT.

The chain combines TRBV20-1 with TRBJ1-2, with a weak D call TRBD1 (6 bases). Per the germline V gene, CDR1 is DFQATT and CDR2 is SNEGSKA (reference sequence). V lost 5 bases and J 6 bases, leaving 16 bases between the germline ends. This CDR3 contains 13 residues. As DNA, the CDR3 is TGCAGTGCTGGACCAGGGGCAGGGAATGGCTACACCTTC. Its protein product is CSAGPGAGNGYTF.

At least ten counts were recorded for this clonotype. The chain uses TRBV28 and TRBJ2-7, with 8 bases matching TRBD1. Germline loops: CDR1 MDHEN, CDR2 SYDVKM. CDR3 length equals 13 residues. Trimming at V came to 6 bases and at J to 1 base, leaving 2 bases not matched to a gene. The chain's CDR3 is CASRGQDSYEQYF. The CDR3 DNA reads TGTGCCAGCAGGGGACAGGATTCCTACGAGCAGTACTTC.

Remarks on this clonotype: A much larger clone lies one base from this, so it may be a read error. The chain joins TRBV5-1 to TRBJ2-4; TRBD1 or TRBD2 may be the D gene (5 bases each). CDR1 is SGHRS and CDR2 is YFSETQ in the germline V gene. There are 15 residues in the CDR3. CDR3 bases: TGCGCCAGCGGCTTGCCCGGGACGGCCGGGGACATTCAGTACTTC. Translating it yields CASGLPGTAGDIQYF.

This clonotype was seen ten or more times. The V gene is TRBV20-1, the J gene TRBJ2-7; D is perhaps TRBD2 (5 bases). The CDR3 extends over 14 amino acids. Germline loops: CDR1 DFQATT, CDR2 SNEGSKA (reference sequence). V was trimmed by 3 bases and J by 0 bases, leaving 12 bases between them. The CDR3, as DNA: TGCAGTGCTAGTCTAGCTTCGTTCTCCTACGAGCAGTACTTC. It specifies CSASLASFSYEQYF.

At least ten counts were recorded for this clonotype. This rearrangement joins TRBV27 to TRBJ1-5; D not certain. The CDR3 contains 17 residues. The germline V gene has CDR1 MNHEY and CDR2 SMNVEV (reference sequence). V lost 7 bases and J 2 bases, leaving 21 bases between the germline ends. CDR3 region: CASTRKPPEMGNQPQHF. CDR3 sequence (DNA): TGTGCCAGCACTCGGAAACCGCCAGAAATGGGCAATCAGCCCCAGCATTTT.

This clonotype was found many times. This chain links TRBV12-5 with TRBJ2-5, with TRBD1 identical over 8 bases. Germline trimming cut 1 base from V and 2 bases from J; bases unmatched to any gene: 6. Germline CDR1 reads LGHNT; CDR2 reads FRNRAP. The CDR3 consists of 16 residues. CDR3 residues: CASGLGTGTLQETQYF. CDR3 nucleotide sequence: TGTGCTAGTGGTTTGGGGACAGGGACCCTTCAAGAGACCCAGTACTTC.

The V call is TRBV11-2, the J call TRBJ2-7; D not resolved. Germline assignment: CDR1 SGHAT and CDR2 FQNNGV. The CDR3 consists of 15 residues. V shed 1 base and J shed 6 bases, with 16 bases lying between them. CDR3 in amino acids: CASSLGRRISREQYF. The DNA for the CDR3 is TGTGCCAGCAGCTTAGGCAGGCGAATCTCTCGCGAGCAGTACTTC.

The chain couples TRBV20-1 to TRBJ1-2, with TRBD1 identical over 8 bases. There are 14 residues in the CDR3. V shed 3 bases, J shed 3 bases, and the junction held 6 bases outside the gene matches. Germline CDR1 reads DFQATT; CDR2 reads SNEGSKA (reference sequence). DNA for the CDR3: TGCAGTGCTAGTTCAGGGGGCGTTTACTATGGCTACACCTTC. It codes for CSASSGGVYYGYTF.

In its sample, this clonotype was seen a few times. The chain combines TRBV2 with TRBJ1-5; 8 bases map to TRBD1. With V trimmed by 8 bases and J by 4 bases, 7 bases remained unmatched. From germline, CDR1 is SNHLY and CDR2 FYNNEI. The CDR3 extends over 14 amino acids. CDR3 nucleotides: TGTGCCAGCGACGGGACAGGCACGAATCAGCCCCAGCATTTT. Its protein product is CASDGTGTNQPQHF.

This clonotype has ten or more counts. As DNA, the CDR3 is TGTGCCAGCAGCTTAGCGTCCCCCACAGATACGCAGTATTTT. Residues: CASSLASPTDTQYF. V gene TRBV11-2 combines with J gene TRBJ2-3; D remains ambiguous. CDR1 SGHAT and CDR2 FQNNGV come from the germline V gene. This CDR3 spans 14 amino acids. Deletions cut 1 base from V and 2 bases from J, with 7 bases between.

A remark on this clonotype: A single base separates this from a much larger clone, so it may be a read error. This chain uses TRBV20-1 with TRBJ1-2; no clear D. Germline V gives CDR1 DFQATT, CDR2 SNEGSKA (reference sequence). The CDR3 extends over 17 amino acids. Trimming took off 3 bases at V and 7 bases at J, with 27 bases between the two ends. The CDR3 nucleotides are TGCAGTGCTAGGAATCCAAGGGAACCCCCTGATAGGTGTGGCTACACCTTC. This sequence encodes CSARNPREPPDRCGYTF.